A single sample is the source of the 32 T cell receptor beta chains below, sequenced in a study of cytomegalovirus exposure and HLA in healthy donors. The data were produced by immunoSEQ multiplex PCR, yet TCRdb's version contains in-frame clones alone and is incomplete. In the table there are about 350,000 clones, roughly 90% of which are singletons. The sequencing sample was made of PBMCs. The receptors come from a woman aged 25 to 45 in good health and CMV-seropositive.

This chain joins TRBV28 and TRBJ1-1; TRBD1 might be the D (6 bases). Germline CDR1 MDHEN, CDR2 SYDVKM. The CDR3 has 15 amino acids. V was clipped by 6 bases and J by 2 bases, with 16 bases between them. CDR3 nucleotides: TGTGCCAGCAGCCTCCTCGGGGGGGCTAACACTGAAGCTTTCTTT. Its translation: CASSLLGGANTEAFF.

The chain employs TRBV15 and TRBJ1-2; 7 bases match TRBD1. Looked up from germline, CDR1 is LNHNV and CDR2 is YYDKDF (reference sequence). J was trimmed by 4 bases and V by 5 bases; bases with no gene match: 7. This CDR3 spans 14 amino acids. For the CDR3, the DNA is TGTGCCACCAGCGCGCGACAGGGCCTCTATGGCTACACCTTC. Protein sequence: CATSARQGLYGYTF.

The chain has TRBV11-2 and TRBJ2-3, with TRBD1 matching over 8 bases. V lost 5 bases to trimming and J lost 4 bases; unmatched junction nucleotides: 14. The CDR3 loop spans 17 amino acids. Germline lookup yields CDR1 SGHAT and CDR2 FQNNGV. The CDR3 DNA sequence: TGTGCCAGCAGCCCCTACTTGACAGGGGATAGGGCAGATACGCAGTATTTT. Its protein product is CASSPYLTGDRADTQYF.

The V call is TRBV27, the J call TRBJ2-2, with D maybe TRBD2 (6 bases). The CDR3 has 15 amino acids. The V gene's germline CDR1 is MNHEY and CDR2 SMNVEV (reference sequence). Trimming shortened V by 2 bases and J by 5 bases, and 12 bases separated the two germline ends. The CDR3: CASSLNGRGTGELFF. The CDR3 bases are TGTGCCAGCAGTTTAAACGGGAGAGGAACCGGGGAGCTGTTTTTT.

This clone was seen just once. The chain is built from TRBV2 and TRBJ2-7; D not certain. CDR3 length: 12 residues. Germline lookup yields CDR1 SNHLY and CDR2 FYNNEI. V lost 1 base and J lost 5, with 6 bases in between. DNA of the CDR3: TGTGCCAGCAGTGAAGTCATCAACGAGCAGTACTTC. This translates into CASSEVINEQYF.

V is TRBV6-5 and J is TRBJ2-1, with a tentative D call TRBD2 (6 bases). CDR1 is MNHEY, CDR2 SVGAGI, per germline. This CDR3 comprises 13 residues. With 6 bases removed from V and 8 bases from J, the gap between germline ends came to 14 bases. The CDR3 nucleotides read TGTGCCAGCAGCCGAAAGCGGGTCGATGAGCAGTTCTTC. Protein product: CASSRKRVDEQFF.

The gene calls are TRBV27 and TRBJ1-1; the match to TRBD1 covers 7 bases. CDR3 length equals 14 residues. Germline-derived CDR1 and CDR2 are MNHEY and SMNVEV (reference sequence). The V gene end was trimmed by 5 bases and the J gene end by 6 bases; junction bases not matched to a gene: 9. This chain's CDR3 is CASSPTRTGPEAFF. CDR3 nucleotides: TGTGCCAGCAGTCCGACCAGGACAGGTCCTGAAGCTTTCTTT.

V usage is TRBV9 and J usage is TRBJ1-1; a possible D gene is TRBD1 (5 bases). The CDR3 totals 16 residues. Trimming took off 2 bases at V and 9 bases at J, with 23 bases between the two ends. Germline assignment: CDR1 SGDLS and CDR2 YYNGEE. The CDR3 nucleotides read TGTGCCAGCAGCGTTTTAGGGGCTTCAGGTGAGGATCAAGCTTTCTTT. This codes for CASSVLGASGEDQAFF.

The gene calls are TRBV30 and TRBJ1-3; D is undetermined. V shed 8 bases and J shed 0 bases, with 11 bases lying between them. This CDR3 comprises 13 residues. CDR1 is GTSNPN and CDR2 is SVGIG in the germline V gene (reference sequence). The CDR3 sequence: CAGAYISGNTIYF. CDR3 coding DNA: TGTGCCGGAGCGTACATCTCTGGAAACACCATATATTTT.

This clone was found once. The junction shows a germline mismatch at one end, possibly a read error. The J gene is TRBJ2-3, the V gene TRBV7-3; TRBD2 aligns across 9 bases. Per the germline V gene, CDR1 is SGHTA and CDR2 is FQGTGA. CDR3 length: 15 residues. The CDR3 loop reads CASSPYGTSIDTQYF. CDR3 nucleotide sequence: TGTGCCAGCAGCCCGTACGGGACTAGCATAGATACGCAGTATTTT.

This clone was observed a handful of times. Different DNA sequences within this sample yield the same CDR3. This sequence joins TRBV6-5 and TRBJ2-7; TRBD2 is a possible D gene (5 bases). The germline V and J ends were trimmed by 2 bases and 0 bases, with 8 bases remaining between them. Germline CDR1 and CDR2: MNHEY and SVGAGI. The CDR3 spans 14 residues. CDR3 protein: CASSYGRGSYEQYF. Written as DNA, the CDR3 is TGTGCCAGCAGTTACGGTCGGGGCTCCTACGAGCAGTACTTC.

The genes are TRBV5-1 and TRBJ2-5; D is ambiguous. Per the germline V gene, CDR1 is SGHRS and CDR2 is YFSETQ. CDR3 size: 15 residues. Trimming stripped 7 bases from V and 4 bases from J, with 20 bases between. This CDR3 reads CASCPRQPFIETQYF. The CDR3 coding sequence is TGCGCCAGCTGCCCTCGGCAACCCTTTATAGAGACCCAGTACTTC.

In this sample, this clone turned up a few times. The chain links TRBV19 to TRBJ2-3, with 9 bases lining up with TRBD2. Germline CDR1 is LNHDA and CDR2 is SQIVND (reference sequence). The V segment lost 3 bases and the J segment 5 bases; nucleotides outside the gene matches: 3. The CDR3 sequence is 14 residues long. CDR3 loop: CASSMSGGQDTQYF. The CDR3 DNA follows: TGTGCCAGTAGTATGAGCGGGGGGCAAGATACGCAGTATTTT.

This sequence joins TRBV25-1 and TRBJ1-4; tentative D call: TRBD1 (5 bases). This CDR3 has 15 residues. Per germline, CDR1 MGHDK and CDR2 SYGVNS. Between the trimmed V and J ends, which lost 2 bases and 5 bases, there was a span of 12 bases. In nucleotides, the CDR3 is TGTGCCAGCAGTGAACCCCTGGGGGGAAATGAAAAACTGTTTTTT. Amino acid sequence: CASSEPLGGNEKLFF.

This clone was observed a single time. The rearrangement uses TRBV5-1 and TRBJ1-6; the D is unclear. Looked up from germline, CDR1 is SGHRS and CDR2 is YFSETQ. The ends were cut back, 3 bases at V and 5 bases at J, with 18 bases in the middle. The CDR3 length is 17 residues. Here the CDR3 DNA reads TGCGCCAGCAGCTCGATGCCACGGGAACCCGATAATTCACCCCTCCACTTT. It yields the protein CASSSMPREPDNSPLHF.

This chain joins TRBV7-2 and TRBJ2-2; D ambiguous. CDR1 is SGHTA and CDR2 is FQGNSA in the germline V gene. Trimming left V 0 bases short and J 4 bases short, with 9 bases between. CDR3 size: 15 residues. For the CDR3, the DNA is TGTGCCAGCAGCTTAGCCCCCGCTAGCACCGGGGAGCTGTTTTTT. The encoded protein is CASSLAPASTGELFF.

For the CDR3, the DNA is TGTGCCAGCAGCTTAAATAAGCTGGACGAGAACACTGAAGCTTTCTTT. Amino acid sequence: CASSLNKLDENTEAFF. The chain joins TRBV7-8 to TRBJ1-1; D is unclear. V was pared by 2 bases and J by 1 base, with 14 bases between. This CDR3 is built from 16 residues. Germline lookup yields CDR1 SGHVS and CDR2 FQNEAQ.

CDR3: CASSPNRGSAYEQYF. CDR3 bases: TGTGCCAGCAGTCCAAACAGGGGGTCTGCCTACGAGCAGTACTTC. The V and J genes are TRBV27 and TRBJ2-7; TRBD1 aligns across 8 bases. Germline loops: CDR1 MNHEY, CDR2 SMNVEV (reference sequence). The CDR3 length is 15 residues. The V gene end was trimmed by 5 bases and the J gene end by 2 bases; junction bases not matched to a gene: 8.

A remark on this clone: Other DNA sequences of this sample code for an identical CDR3. V and J are TRBV19 and TRBJ1-5; D might be TRBD1 (5 bases). Germline-derived CDR1 and CDR2 are LNHDA and SQIVND (reference sequence). The CDR3 consists of 15 residues. V lost 3 bases to trimming and J lost 2 bases, with 11 bases between them. The CDR3 DNA sequence: TGTGCCAGTAGTATGCGGGGGTCGGGCAATCAGCCCCAGCATTTT. This codes for CASSMRGSGNQPQHF.

The CDR3 DNA is TGTGCCAGCAGCTTGGCGGGAGCAGGGTCAGAGACCCAGTACTTC. This sequence encodes CASSLAGAGSETQYF. This chain uses TRBV5-4 with TRBJ2-5; possibly TRBD2 for D (6 bases). The CDR3 extends over 15 amino acids. V was clipped by 0 bases and J by 4 bases, with 13 bases between them. Germline V gene data show CDR1 as SGHNT and CDR2 as YYREEE (reference sequence).

This chain joins TRBV25-1 and TRBJ2-4, with no clear D. Between the trimmed V and J ends, which lost 5 bases and 5 bases, there was a span of 10 bases. The CDR3 contains 13 residues. Germline V lookup: CDR1 MGHDK, CDR2 SYGVNS. CDR3 loop: CASSRVAENIQYF. The CDR3 DNA reads as TGTGCCAGCAGTCGAGTTGCGGAAAACATTCAGTACTTC.

This clone has just a few counts. The chain has TRBV19 and TRBJ2-2; D ambiguous. Trimming took off 3 bases at V and 0 bases at J, with 11 bases between the two ends. Germline lookup yields CDR1 LNHDA and CDR2 SQIVND (reference sequence). This CDR3 comprises 16 residues. In DNA, the CDR3 is TGTGCCAGTAGTATCTTCGGCCGCACGAACACCGGGGAGCTGTTTTTT. It encodes CASSIFGRTNTGELFF.

The chain carries TRBV7-2 and TRBJ2-7; D unclear. Germline loops: CDR1 SGHTA, CDR2 FQGNSA. The ends were cut back, 2 bases at V and 2 bases at J, with 10 bases in the middle. The CDR3 is 14 residues long. This CDR3 is CASSLYGSTYEQYF. CDR3 bases: TGTGCCAGCAGCTTATATGGTAGCACCTACGAGCAGTACTTC.

The chain links TRBV4-2 to TRBJ2-7, with 8 bases fitting TRBD1. Germline CDR1 is LGHNA and CDR2 is YNFKEQ. Germline trimming cut 5 bases from V and 3 bases from J; bases unmatched to any gene: 9. This CDR3 has 15 residues. The CDR3 region is CASSSGTGTNYEQYF. The CDR3 nucleotides read TGTGCCAGCAGCTCCGGGACAGGAACCAACTACGAGCAGTACTTC.

This clone was seen only a few times. The chain carries TRBV9 and TRBJ1-2; D perhaps matches TRBD1 (6 bases). The V end lost 3 bases, the J end lost 4 bases, and 7 bases lay between the germline ends. This CDR3 spans 12 amino acids. Germline V CDR1 and CDR2: SGDLS, YYNGEE. The chain's CDR3 is CASSDRVYGYTF. The CDR3 DNA is TGTGCCAGCAGCGACAGGGTCTATGGCTACACCTTC. Combining the CDR3 with reference TRBV9 and TRBJ1-2 gives the whole variable domain DSGVTQTPKHLITATGQRVTLRCSPRSGDLSVYWYQQSLDQGLQFLIQYYNGEERAKGNILERFSAQQFPDLHSELNLSSLELGDSALYFCASSDRVYGYTFGSGTRLTVV.

This sequence joins TRBV11-3 and TRBJ2-7; 11 nucleotides align to TRBD1. Germline V gene data show CDR1 as SGHNT and CDR2 as YENEEA. V gave up 6 bases and J gave up 6 bases; unmatched junction bases: 4. The CDR3 is made up of 13 amino acids. The CDR3 DNA sequence: TGTGCCAGCAGTGGACAGGGGGCGCGCGAGCAGTACTTC. Its protein is CASSGQGAREQYF.

This rearrangement joins TRBV18 to TRBJ2-7; TRBD1 matches 11 bases. Germline CDR1 KGHSH, CDR2 LQKENI. The V gene end was trimmed by 3 bases and the J gene end by 6 bases; junction bases not matched to a gene: 4. CDR3 length equals 14 residues. The CDR3 region has the DNA TGTGCCAGCTCACCGGGACAGGGGGGAGGCGAGCAGTACTTC. Residues: CASSPGQGGGEQYF.

The DNA of the CDR3 is TGTGCCAGCAGTCCGACGGGGCCCAATCAGCCCCAGCATTTT. Residues: CASSPTGPNQPQHF. The chain links TRBV27 to TRBJ1-5; D is possibly TRBD1 (5 bases). The V end was cut by 5 bases, the J end by 3 bases, with 11 bases between. The CDR3 contains 14 residues. CDR1 and CDR2 from the germline V gene are MNHEY and SMNVEV (reference sequence).

The V call is TRBV4-3, the J call TRBJ1-1, with 9 bases aligning to TRBD1. CDR1 and CDR2 (germline): LGHNA, YSLEER. The V gene end was trimmed by 2 bases and the J gene end by 0 bases; junction bases not matched to a gene: 7. The CDR3 length is 17 residues. The CDR3 protein is CASSQKTGGALNTEAFF. As DNA, the CDR3 is TGCGCCAGCAGCCAAAAAACAGGGGGCGCTTTGAACACTGAAGCTTTCTTT.

The chain carries TRBV4-2 and TRBJ2-3; 15 bases map to TRBD2. CDR1 and CDR2 (germline): LGHNA, YNFKEQ. The CDR3 runs to 17 residues. J was trimmed by 2 bases and V by 6 bases; bases with no gene match: 6. CDR3 bases: TGTGCCAGCAGAAAGGGACTAGCGGGAGGCACCACAGATACGCAGTATTTT. It translates to CASRKGLAGGTTDTQYF.

J is TRBJ2-7 and V is TRBV6-6, with D uncertain. V lost 2 bases and J lost 4, with 18 bases in between. Germline V lookup: CDR1 MNHNY, CDR2 SVGAGI (reference sequence). This CDR3 comprises 16 residues. CDR3 bases: TGTGCCAGCAGTTACGGAGATCCCTTAAACTCATACGAGCAGTACTTC. Encoded protein: CASSYGDPLNSYEQYF.

The chain employs TRBV18 and TRBJ1-1, with 8 bases that match TRBD1. Germline V CDR1 and CDR2: KGHSH, LQKENI. The CDR3 is 17 residues long. The ends lost 3 bases at V and 1 base at J; junction bases unmatched: 10. The CDR3 loop reads CASSPEQGGGRNTEAFF. In nucleotides, the CDR3 is TGTGCCAGCTCACCGGAACAGGGGGGAGGACGGAACACTGAAGCTTTCTTT.